This record concerns one T cell receptor (beta chain) sequence. This clonotype was picked up a small number of times. Its antigen specificity is not known. Base qualities are not recorded, but no much larger clone differs from it by a single base. The receptor library was made with PCR. TCRdb lists the instrument as Illumina HiSeq 4000. Bulk TCR libraries were made following a previously described method, with the TCR primers given in Table S5. Purification of total RNA was performed with the Qiagen AllPrep DNA/RNA kit. Reads from multiple sequencing runs of the same library were pooled before analysis. Concerning the study's data processing: Reads were retained only if the reads had an exact TCR constant sequence, and the retained reads were trimmed to 150 nt and grouped according to their 12-nt molecular barcodes. Reads in each barcode group were sub-clustered using a 15% Levenshtein threshold, and a quality-weighted consensus sequence was built for each RNA molecule. Non-functional sequences were filtered out, along with any lower-count sequence sitting one edit away from another sequence. On the basis of fitting two negative binomial distributions, barcode sub-clusters with fewer than 20% of the maximum read count were discarded. TCRdb itself trimmed the public reads at Q25 with fastp, ran MiXCR and retained productive beta chains. Rows matching on CDR3 protein sequence are summarized as one entry with the most common DNA and genes. None of the V and J calls come from the authors' own analysis; TCRdb made them. Recorded for this sample are 600,000 to 650,000 distinct CDR3 sequences; roughly 21% of them occurred a single time. Jointly, the top ten make up 0.85% of the sample.

Libraries of naive CD8 T cells were generated from about 20,000 to 1,000,000 sorted cells, with 10%, 30% or 50% of the purified RNA used. On a BD FACSAria II, naive CD8 T cells were FACS-sorted as CD8+CD4-CCR7+CD45RA+ and collected into RLT Plus buffer. To test detection sensitivity, Jurkat RNA equivalent to roughly nine TCR copies was spiked into samples of about 17,000-1,100,000 naive CD8 T cells. Enrichment of CD8 T cells was done with RosetteSep CD8+ T Cell Enrichment Cocktail plus Ficoll-Paque, and ACK red cell lysis came afterward. The data originate from a study of molecular identifiers for immune sequencing clone quantification listed by TCRdb under 2018. Background on the whole study: In a replicate experiment, RNA from around 20,000 or 100,000 naive CD8 T cells was split into five aliquots, four of which were sequenced. This methods study used CD8 T cells to benchmark TCR RNA copy counting and molecular-identifier clustering-based TCR repertoire sequencing (MIDCIRS).

The germline V gene sets CDR1 to SGHDT and CDR2 to YYEEEE. V loses 2 bases at its end and J loses 5 bases; junction bases beyond the gene matches: 4. The CDR3 measures 13 amino acids from cysteine to phenylalanine. The kept DNA is CDR3 alone, 39 bases in frame from the first base. The full study reports these points: Spiked-in Jurkat TCR RNA equal to a single cell's worth was reported to be detectable even within 1,100,000 naive CD8 T cells. When barcode sub-clustering was omitted, TCR diversity was inflated by chimeric consensus sequences, with chimeras reaching as high as 47%. The naive libraries included spiked-in Jurkat TCR RNA (approximately ten copies' worth), and this RNA is not part of the donor repertoire. Modeling estimated about 3 recovered TCR RNA copies per cell, compared with around 9.7 by digital PCR, which implies 30% to 35% capture efficiency. The sizes of highly expanded clones could end up underestimated when identical TCR molecules share a barcode. In CMV-specific effector cells, over 97% of molecules were held by clones above 20 RNA copies, whereas under 1% of molecules were held by such clones in naive cells.

Specimen: naive CD8+ T cells from blood, with Jurkat cell RNA spiked in. The sample's cell subset or site label is to be understood as: FACS-sorted CD8+CD4-CCR7+CD45RA+ naive T cells. The sequence came from a human donor in good health. Some libraries in this study had Jurkat cell RNA spiked in. The chain was built from TRBV5-6 and TRBJ2-7; 7 nucleotides in the junction match TRBD1. The CDR3 corresponds to CASSFGQVDEQYF. The DNA is as follows: TGTGCCAGCAGCTTCGGACAGGTCGACGAGCAGTACTTC. Outside the CDR3, residues come from the reference TRBV5-6 and TRBJ2-7 proteins, so the full variable domain is: DAGVTQSPTHLIKTRGQQVTLRCSPKSGHDTVSWYQQALGQGPQFIFQYYEEEERQRGNFPDRFSGHQFPNYSSELNVNALLLGDSALYLCASSFGQVDEQYFGPGTRLTVT.